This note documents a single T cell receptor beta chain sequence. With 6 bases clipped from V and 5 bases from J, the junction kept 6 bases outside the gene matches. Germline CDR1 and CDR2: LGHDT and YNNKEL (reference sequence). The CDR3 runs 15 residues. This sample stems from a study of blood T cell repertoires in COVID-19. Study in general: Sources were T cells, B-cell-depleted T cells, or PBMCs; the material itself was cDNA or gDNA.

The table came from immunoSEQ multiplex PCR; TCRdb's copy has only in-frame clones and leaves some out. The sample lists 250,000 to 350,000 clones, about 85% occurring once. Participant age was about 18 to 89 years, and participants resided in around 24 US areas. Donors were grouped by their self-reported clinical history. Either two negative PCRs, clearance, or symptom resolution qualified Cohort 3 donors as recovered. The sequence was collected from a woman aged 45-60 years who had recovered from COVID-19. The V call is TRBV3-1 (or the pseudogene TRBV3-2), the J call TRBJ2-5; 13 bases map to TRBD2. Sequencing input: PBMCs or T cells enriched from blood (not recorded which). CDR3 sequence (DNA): TGTGCCAGCAGACCGGGACTAGCGGGATCGGAGACCCAGTACTTC. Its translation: CASRPGLAGSETQYF.